This T cell receptor beta chain derives from a study of cytomegalovirus exposure and HLA in healthy donors. PCR used 60 Vbeta primers and 13 Jbeta primers. Assay: immunoSEQ multiplex PCR; the TCRdb copy retains only in-frame clones and omits some. This table has some 120,000 clones, about four fifths appearing once. The sequence was obtained from a woman aged 35 to 49 in good health and CMV-seropositive. Sequencing was carried out using PBMCs.

CDR3 bases: TGCAGCGTTCAACCGGGGGACACTGAAGCTTTCTTT. Its translation is CSVQPGDTEAFF. V gene TRBV29-1 combines with J gene TRBJ1-1; perhaps TRBD1 as D (5 bases). Germline V gives CDR1 SQVTM, CDR2 ANQGSEA. The length of the CDR3 is 12 residues. The germline V and J ends were trimmed by 5 bases and 3 bases, with 10 bases remaining between them.